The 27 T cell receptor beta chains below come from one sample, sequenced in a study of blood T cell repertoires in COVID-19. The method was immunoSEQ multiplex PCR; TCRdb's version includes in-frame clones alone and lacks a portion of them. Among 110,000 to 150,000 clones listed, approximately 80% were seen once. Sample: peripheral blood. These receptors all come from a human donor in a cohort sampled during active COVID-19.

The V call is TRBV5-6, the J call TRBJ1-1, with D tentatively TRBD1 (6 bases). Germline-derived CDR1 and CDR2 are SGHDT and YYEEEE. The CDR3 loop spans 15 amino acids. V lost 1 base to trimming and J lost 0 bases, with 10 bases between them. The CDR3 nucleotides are TGTGCCAGCAGCTTGTTCAGGGGAATGAACACTGAAGCTTTCTTT. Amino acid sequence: CASSLFRGMNTEAFF.

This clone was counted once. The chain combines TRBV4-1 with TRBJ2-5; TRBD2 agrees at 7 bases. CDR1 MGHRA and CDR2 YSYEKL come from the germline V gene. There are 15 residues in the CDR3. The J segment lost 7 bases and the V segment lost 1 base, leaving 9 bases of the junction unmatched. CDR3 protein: CASSQALRRTRTQYF. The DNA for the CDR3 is TGCGCCAGCAGCCAAGCTCTCCGGCGGACTAGGACCCAGTACTTC.

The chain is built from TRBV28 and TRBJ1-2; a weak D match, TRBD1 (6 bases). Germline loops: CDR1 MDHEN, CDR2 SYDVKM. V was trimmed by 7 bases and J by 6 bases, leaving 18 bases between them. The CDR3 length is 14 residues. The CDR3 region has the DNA TGTGCCAGCACCCAGACAGCGGGGGCCGATGGCTACACCTTC. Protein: CASTQTAGADGYTF.

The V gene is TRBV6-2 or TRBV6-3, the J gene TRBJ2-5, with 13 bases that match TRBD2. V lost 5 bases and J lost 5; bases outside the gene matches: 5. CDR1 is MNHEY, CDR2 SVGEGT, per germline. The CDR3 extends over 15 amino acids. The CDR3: CASSRTSGSWETQYF. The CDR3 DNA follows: TGTGCCAGCAGTAGGACTAGCGGGAGCTGGGAGACCCAGTACTTC.

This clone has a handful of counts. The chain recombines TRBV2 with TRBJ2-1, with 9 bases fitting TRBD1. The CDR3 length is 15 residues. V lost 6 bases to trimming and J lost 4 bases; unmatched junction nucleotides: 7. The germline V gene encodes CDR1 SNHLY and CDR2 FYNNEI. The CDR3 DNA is TGTGCCAGCAGATCCGGACAGGGGATGTACAATGAGCAGTTCTTC. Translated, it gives CASRSGQGMYNEQFF.

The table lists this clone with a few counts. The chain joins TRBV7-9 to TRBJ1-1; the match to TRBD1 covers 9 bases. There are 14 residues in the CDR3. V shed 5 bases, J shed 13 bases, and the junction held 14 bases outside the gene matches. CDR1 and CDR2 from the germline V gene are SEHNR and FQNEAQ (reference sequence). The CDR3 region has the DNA TGTGCCAGCAGCCCGAAACGGGACAGGGCATTGCTTTTCTTT. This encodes CASSPKRDRALLFF.

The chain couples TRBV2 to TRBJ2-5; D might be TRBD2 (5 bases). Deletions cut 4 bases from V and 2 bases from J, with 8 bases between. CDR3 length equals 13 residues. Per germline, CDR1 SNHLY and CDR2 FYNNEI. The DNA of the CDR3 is TGTGCCAGCAGTGGCACTAGACAAGAGACCCAGTACTTC. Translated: CASSGTRQETQYF.

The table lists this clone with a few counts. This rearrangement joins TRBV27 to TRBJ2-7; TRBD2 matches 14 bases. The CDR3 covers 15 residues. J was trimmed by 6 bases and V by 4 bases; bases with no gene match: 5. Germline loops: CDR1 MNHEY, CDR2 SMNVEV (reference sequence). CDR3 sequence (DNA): TGTGCCAGCAGTTACGGGACTAGCGGGAGAGGCGAGCAGTACTTC. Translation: CASSYGTSGRGEQYF.

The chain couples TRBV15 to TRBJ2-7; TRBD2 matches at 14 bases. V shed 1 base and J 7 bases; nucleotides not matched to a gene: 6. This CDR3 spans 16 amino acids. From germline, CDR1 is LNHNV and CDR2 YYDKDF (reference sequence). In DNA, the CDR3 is TGTGCCACCAGCAGAGGACTAGCGGGAGGGCCTAGGGAGCAGTACTTC. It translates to CATSRGLAGGPREQYF.

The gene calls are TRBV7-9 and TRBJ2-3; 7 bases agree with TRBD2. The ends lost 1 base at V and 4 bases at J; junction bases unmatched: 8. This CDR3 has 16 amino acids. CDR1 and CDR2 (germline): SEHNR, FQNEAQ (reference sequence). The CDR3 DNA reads TGTGCCAGCAGCTTAGGAGCGGGACCCAGGGCAGATACGCAGTATTTT. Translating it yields CASSLGAGPRADTQYF.

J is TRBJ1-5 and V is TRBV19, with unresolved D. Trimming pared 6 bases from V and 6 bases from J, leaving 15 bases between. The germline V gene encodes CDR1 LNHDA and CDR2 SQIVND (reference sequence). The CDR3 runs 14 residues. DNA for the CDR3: TGTGCCAGTAGGCACGCCGGGATCGGTCAGCCCCAGCATTTT. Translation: CASRHAGIGQPQHF. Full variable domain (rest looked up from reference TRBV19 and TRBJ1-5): DGGITQSPKYLFRKEGQNVTLSCEQNLNHDAMYWYRQDPGQGLRLIYYSQIVNDFQKGDIAEGYSVSREKKESFPLTVTSAQKNPTAFYLCASRHAGIGQPQHFGDGTRLSIL.

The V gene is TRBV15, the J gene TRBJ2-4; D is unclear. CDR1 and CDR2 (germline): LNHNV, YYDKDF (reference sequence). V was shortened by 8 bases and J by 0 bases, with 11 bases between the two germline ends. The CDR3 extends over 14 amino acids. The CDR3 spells CATSPSLAKNIQYF. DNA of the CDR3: TGTGCCACCTCACCCTCACTAGCCAAAAACATTCAGTACTTC.

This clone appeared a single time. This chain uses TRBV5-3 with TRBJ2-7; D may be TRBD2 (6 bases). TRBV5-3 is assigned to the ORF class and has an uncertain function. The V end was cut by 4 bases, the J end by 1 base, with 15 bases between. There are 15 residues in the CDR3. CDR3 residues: CARSHGGARSYEQYF. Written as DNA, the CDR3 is TGTGCCAGAAGCCACGGAGGGGCACGATCCTACGAGCAGTACTTC.

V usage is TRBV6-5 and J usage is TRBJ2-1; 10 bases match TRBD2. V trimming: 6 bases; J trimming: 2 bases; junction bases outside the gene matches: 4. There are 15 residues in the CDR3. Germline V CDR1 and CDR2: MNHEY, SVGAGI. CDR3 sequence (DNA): TGTGCCAGCAGCGGAGCGGGAGGGCCCTACAATGAGCAGTTCTTC. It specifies CASSGAGGPYNEQFF.

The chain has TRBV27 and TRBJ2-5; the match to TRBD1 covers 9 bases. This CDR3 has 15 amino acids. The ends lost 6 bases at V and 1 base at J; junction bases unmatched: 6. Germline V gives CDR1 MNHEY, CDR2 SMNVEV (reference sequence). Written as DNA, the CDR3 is TGTGCCAGCAGCTTTGGGACAGGGATCCAAGAGACCCAGTACTTC. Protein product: CASSFGTGIQETQYF.

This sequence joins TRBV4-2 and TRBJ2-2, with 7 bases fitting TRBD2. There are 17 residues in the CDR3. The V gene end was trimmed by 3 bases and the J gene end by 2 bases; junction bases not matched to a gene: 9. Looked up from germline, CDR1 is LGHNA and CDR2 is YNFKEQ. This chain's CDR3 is CASSHPVGGINTGELFF. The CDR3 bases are TGTGCCAGCAGCCATCCGGTGGGAGGGATAAACACCGGGGAGCTGTTTTTT.

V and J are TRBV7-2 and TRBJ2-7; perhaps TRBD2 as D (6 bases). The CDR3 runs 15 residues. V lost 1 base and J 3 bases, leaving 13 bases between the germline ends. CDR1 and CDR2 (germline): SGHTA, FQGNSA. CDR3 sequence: CASSLGGTRFYEQYF. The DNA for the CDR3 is TGTGCCAGCAGCTTAGGCGGGACTCGGTTCTACGAGCAGTACTTC. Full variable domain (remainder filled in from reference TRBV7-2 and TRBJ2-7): GAGVSQSPSNKVTEKGKDVELRCDPISGHTALYWYRQSLGQGLEFLIYFQGNSAPDKSGLPSDRFSAERTGGSVSTLTIQRTQQEDSAVYLCASSLGGTRFYEQYFGPGTRLTVT.

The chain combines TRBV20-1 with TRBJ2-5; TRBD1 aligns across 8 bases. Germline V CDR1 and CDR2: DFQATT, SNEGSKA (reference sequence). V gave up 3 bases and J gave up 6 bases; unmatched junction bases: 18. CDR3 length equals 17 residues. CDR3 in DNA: TGCAGTGCTAGTCCTGTTCTGGAGTCAGGGGGCTGGAAGACCCAGTACTTC. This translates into CSASPVLESGGWKTQYF.

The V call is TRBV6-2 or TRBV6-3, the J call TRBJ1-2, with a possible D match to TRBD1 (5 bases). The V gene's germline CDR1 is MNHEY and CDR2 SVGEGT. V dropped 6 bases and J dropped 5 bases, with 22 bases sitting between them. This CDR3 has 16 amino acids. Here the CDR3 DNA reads TGTGCCAGCAGCGTAAGCCGGGACTCACCCTGGTATGGCTACACCTTC. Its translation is CASSVSRDSPWYGYTF.

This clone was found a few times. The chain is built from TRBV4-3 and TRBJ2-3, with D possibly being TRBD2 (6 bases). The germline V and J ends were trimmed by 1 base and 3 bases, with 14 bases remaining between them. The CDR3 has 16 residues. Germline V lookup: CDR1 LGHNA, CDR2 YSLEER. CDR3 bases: TGCGCCAGCAGCCAAGGCTTCGTTGCGGGAACAGATACGCAGTATTTT. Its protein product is CASSQGFVAGTDTQYF.

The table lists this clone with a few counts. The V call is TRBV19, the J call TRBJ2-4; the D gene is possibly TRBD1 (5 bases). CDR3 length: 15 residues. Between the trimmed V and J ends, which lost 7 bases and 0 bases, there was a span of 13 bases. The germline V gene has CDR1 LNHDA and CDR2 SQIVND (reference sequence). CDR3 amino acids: CASTDRALAKNIQYF. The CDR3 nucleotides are TGTGCCAGTACAGACAGAGCACTAGCCAAAAACATTCAGTACTTC.

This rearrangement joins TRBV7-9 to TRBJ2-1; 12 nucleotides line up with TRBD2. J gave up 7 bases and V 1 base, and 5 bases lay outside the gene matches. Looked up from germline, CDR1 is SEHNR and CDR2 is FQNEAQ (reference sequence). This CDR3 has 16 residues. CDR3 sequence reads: CASSLGPGLAGNEQFF. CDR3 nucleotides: TGTGCCAGCAGCTTAGGGCCTGGACTAGCGGGAAATGAGCAGTTCTTC.

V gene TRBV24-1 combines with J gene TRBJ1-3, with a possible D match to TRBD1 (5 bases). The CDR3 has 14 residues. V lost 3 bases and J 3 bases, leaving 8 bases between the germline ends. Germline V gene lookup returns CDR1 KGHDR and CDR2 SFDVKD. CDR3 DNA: TGTGCCACCAGTGATGGCGGGGGTGGAAACACCATATATTTT. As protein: CATSDGGGGNTIYF.

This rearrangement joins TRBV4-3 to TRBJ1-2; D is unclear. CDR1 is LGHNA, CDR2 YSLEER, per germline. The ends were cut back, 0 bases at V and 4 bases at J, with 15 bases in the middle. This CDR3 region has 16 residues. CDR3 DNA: TGCGCCAGCAGCCAAGATCACAGTTCGGAAGGCTATGGCTACACCTTC. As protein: CASSQDHSSEGYGYTF.

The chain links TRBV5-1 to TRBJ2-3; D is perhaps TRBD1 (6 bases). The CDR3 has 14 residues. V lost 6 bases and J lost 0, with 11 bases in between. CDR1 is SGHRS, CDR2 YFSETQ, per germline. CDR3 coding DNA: TGCGCCAGCACCCGGGACACAAGCACAGATACGCAGTATTTT. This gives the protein CASTRDTSTDTQYF.

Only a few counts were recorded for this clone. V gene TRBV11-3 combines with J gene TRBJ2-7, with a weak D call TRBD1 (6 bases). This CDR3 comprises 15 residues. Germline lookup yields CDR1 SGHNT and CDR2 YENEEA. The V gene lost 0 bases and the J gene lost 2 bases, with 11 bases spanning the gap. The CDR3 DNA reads TGTGCCAGCAGCTTAGAAACAGGGACCCCCTACGAGCAGTACTTC. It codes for CASSLETGTPYEQYF.

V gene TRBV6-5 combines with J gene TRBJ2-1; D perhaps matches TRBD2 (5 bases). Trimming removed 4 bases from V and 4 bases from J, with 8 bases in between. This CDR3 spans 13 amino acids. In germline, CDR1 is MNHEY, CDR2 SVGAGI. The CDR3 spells CASSWTSYNEQFF. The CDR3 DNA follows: TGTGCCAGCAGTTGGACTTCGTACAATGAGCAGTTCTTC.